The 20 T cell receptor beta chains reported below all come from one sample, sequenced in a study of monozygotic twins with inflammatory bowel disease. TCRdb re-called the 5' RACE reads and shows each CDR3 protein once, DNA omitted. The sample data list around 450,000 distinct CDR3 sequences. The sample consisted of blood. Receptor source: a human donor with ulcerative colitis or Crohn's disease, or a healthy co-twin of an affected twin (not recorded which).

The V and J genes are TRBV4-1 and TRBJ2-7; TCRdb indicates TRBD2, and absent DNA this call remains unverified. Germline CDR1 reads MGHRA; CDR2 reads YSYEKL. The CDR3 is 13 amino acids. The CDR3 sequence: CASSLLASGEQYF.

The rearrangement links TRBV6-1 to TRBJ2-2; there is no DNA to check the TCRdb D call of TRBD1. The CDR3 length is 18 residues. Germline V gene lookup returns CDR1 MNHNS and CDR2 SASEGT. The CDR3 is CASSTTGHPLANTGELFF.

This chain links TRBV4-1 with TRBJ1-5. The CDR3 sequence is 16 residues long. Germline CDR1 reads MGHRA; CDR2 reads YSYEKL. The CDR3 sequence is CASSQRQGNSNQPQHF.

The chain combines TRBV27 with TRBJ2-1; no DNA is available, so the TRBD2 call from TCRdb remains unchecked. CDR3 length: 16 amino acids. Per the germline V gene, CDR1 is MNHEY and CDR2 is SMNVEV (reference sequence). The CDR3 protein is CASSLRGSGIGNEQFF.

V gene TRBV6-4 combines with J gene TRBJ2-1; with no DNA, the TCRdb D assignment of TRBD1 cannot be verified. Germline-derived CDR1 and CDR2 are MRHNA and SNTAGT. The CDR3 runs 13 residues. The CDR3 protein is CASSRDLRDEQFF.

This CDR3 reads CASRQQGRTEAFF. V is TRBV4-3 and J is TRBJ1-1; as DNA is missing, the TRBD1 call by TCRdb cannot be tested. The CDR3 extends over 13 amino acids. Germline CDR1 LGHNA, CDR2 YSLEER.

The chain employs TRBV18 and TRBJ1-1. CDR3 length equals 15 residues. Germline CDR1 is KGHSH and CDR2 is LQKENI. The chain's CDR3 is CASSPPMNTNTEAFF. The variable domain in full, with the rest retrieved from reference TRBV18 and TRBJ1-1, is NAGVMQNPRHLVRRRGQEARLRCSPMKGHSHVYWYRQLPEEGLKFMVYLQKENIIDESGMPKERFSAEFPKEGPSILRIQQVVRGDSAAYFCASSPPMNTNTEAFFGQGTRLTVV.

V gene TRBV29-1 combines with J gene TRBJ1-4. This CDR3 contains 13 residues. CDR1 SQVTM and CDR2 ANQGSEA come from the germline V gene. The CDR3 sequence: CSVEEHLNEKLFF.

The chain recombines TRBV20-1 with TRBJ2-5; the TRBD1 assignment by TCRdb is unverifiable without DNA. From germline, CDR1 is DFQATT and CDR2 SNEGSKA (reference sequence). CDR3 length: 12 residues. The CDR3 loop is CSAIGGTETQYF.

The chain joins TRBV7-2 to TRBJ2-3; the TRBD2 assignment by TCRdb is unverifiable without DNA. Germline CDR1 SGHTA, CDR2 FQGNSA. The CDR3 extends over 16 amino acids. This CDR3 reads CASSLPLAGGTDTQYF.

The genes are TRBV6-5 and TRBJ1-4; the TCRdb D gene call, TRBD1, has no DNA to confirm it. Germline V lookup: CDR1 MNHEY, CDR2 SVGAGI. The CDR3 extends over 15 amino acids. The CDR3 loop is CASSYSRTGTEKLFF.

The J gene is TRBJ1-5, the V gene TRBV7-2. The V gene's germline CDR1 is SGHTA and CDR2 FQGNSA. This CDR3 contains 13 residues. CDR3 sequence reads: CASSSWPDQPQHF.

The chain joins TRBV6-1 to TRBJ1-4. There are 14 residues in the CDR3. Germline V gene sequence: CDR1 MNHNS, CDR2 SASEGT. The CDR3 loop is CASSKGATNEKLFF.

CDR3 protein: CASSLFGRALQDSPLHF. V is TRBV7-3 and J is TRBJ1-6. CDR1 and CDR2 from the germline V gene are SGHTA and FQGTGA. This CDR3 spans 17 amino acids. Full variable domain (remainder filled in from reference TRBV7-3 and TRBJ1-6): GAGVSQTPSNKVTEKGKYVELRCDPISGHTALYWYRQSLGQGPEFLIYFQGTGAADDSGLPNDRFFAVRPEGSVSTLKIQRTERGDSAVYLCASSLFGRALQDSPLHFGNGTRLTVT.

The J gene is TRBJ2-7, the V gene TRBV5-1; TCRdb returns TRBD1, unconfirmable since there is no DNA. This CDR3 spans 15 amino acids. Germline assignment: CDR1 SGHRS and CDR2 YFSETQ. CDR3 loop: CASSLAWDSPYEQYF.

This rearrangement joins TRBV3-1 to TRBJ2-4. Germline CDR1 LGHDT, CDR2 YNNKEL (reference sequence). The CDR3 extends over 14 amino acids. CDR3 amino acids: CASSSQSEKNIQYF. Combining the CDR3 with reference TRBV3-1 and TRBJ2-4 gives the whole variable domain DTAVSQTPKYLVTQMGNDKSIKCEQNLGHDTMYWYKQDSKKFLKIMFSYNNKELIINETVPNRFSPKSPDKAHLNLHINSLELGDSAVYFCASSSQSEKNIQYFGAGTRLSVL.

The J gene is TRBJ2-1, the V gene TRBV12-3 or TRBV12-4. This CDR3 is 15 amino acids long. The CDR3 sequence is CASSLGLVSNNEQFF.

J is TRBJ1-1 and V is TRBV7-9; the TCRdb D gene call, TRBD1, has no DNA to confirm it. The V gene's germline CDR1 is SEHNR and CDR2 FQNEAQ (reference sequence). The CDR3 runs 12 residues. CDR3: CATAGSGTEAFF.

The rearrangement links TRBV12-3 or TRBV12-4 to TRBJ2-1; TCRdb names TRBD2, which stays unverified in the absence of DNA. The CDR3 extends over 17 amino acids. The CDR3 here is CASSSGLAGDSYNEQFF.

The V gene is TRBV20-1, the J gene TRBJ2-1; TCRdb's D gene call, TRBD2, goes unchecked for lack of DNA. This CDR3 spans 16 amino acids. Germline V gives CDR1 DFQATT, CDR2 SNEGSKA (reference sequence). The CDR3 is CSARDIEGPSYNEQFF.